The subject of this entry is one T cell receptor beta chain. Its antigen is currently not known. No clone much larger than this one lies a single base away; base qualities are absent. The time point label for this specimen denotes: roughly 2 years on ibrutinib. For TCR beta library preparation, roughly 2.2 micrograms of genomic DNA were isolated from cryopreserved PBMCs. Longitudinal blood samples from CLL patients receiving ibrutinib monotherapy were subjected to high-throughput TCR beta sequencing. The patients were enrolled in a single-center, open-label phase 2 trial of ibrutinib monotherapy. The data originate from a study of cytotoxic CD8 clonotypes in ibrutinib-treated CLL (dated by TCRdb to the early 2020s). About the study as a whole: The cohort had 11 relapsed/refractory and around 15 treatment-naive patients; roughly 18 were IGHV unmutated. On average, each sample had about 250,000 productive templates and tens of thousands of productive rearrangements. Samples at response were collected after a median of about 12 months of treatment, with a range of roughly 6 to 36 months. Longitudinal samples were obtainable from about 30% of the 86 participants in the trial. Partial responses were observed in 24 patients and complete responses in 2; after a median follow-up of around 64 months, remission was maintained in 15 or so patients and progression was observed in some twelve. Patients were still on ibrutinib when every remission and progressive disease sample was collected. Cryopreserved peripheral blood mononuclear cells were obtained before treatment, at response, and at either sustained remission or disease progression.

After removal of 5 bases from V and 9 bases from J, the junction retains 9 bases not matched to a gene. CDR1 SGHVS and CDR2 FQNEAQ are derived from the germline V gene. The CDR3 spans 15 residues, from the cysteine through the phenylalanine. The DNA shown is the 45-base CDR3, in frame from base 1. The goal of deep resolution MiSeq sequencing was a depth between 1 in 1 million and 1 in 200,000 T cells, and coverage averaged 10x per clonotype. TCR beta libraries were generated with the immunoSEQ hsTCRB Kit. In the paper's pipeline: The data were analyzed with ImmunoSEQ Analyzer and ImmunoSEQ Data Assistant, and V, D and J gene assignments followed IMGT definitions. Clonality, with values ranging from 0 to 1, was calculated as one minus the normalized Shannon entropy of productive rearrangement frequencies. Public clonotype analysis was restricted to overrepresented clonotypes comprising at least 0.05% of each patient's repertoire. Some 13 age-matched healthy donor repertoires from immuneACCESS served as clonality controls. Not all clones reach the TCRdb copy of this immuneACCESS table, which keeps in-frame sequences only. Checked studies attribute under half of the gap to unresolved V genes and leave the rest unexplained. V, J and clone size derive from that table, while D and trimming were established from the DNA sequence. Recorded for this sample are about 27,000 clones; roughly 85% of them occurred a single time. The ten biggest clones cover over 6.5% of the sample.

Results the study describes overall, beyond this receptor: Lymph node repertoires were not examined, and the timing of sampling was not matched between patients in sustained remission and those whose disease progressed. Public clonotypes were found to be uncommon and were observed to contract or remain stable during treatment; the increase in clonality was shown to reflect expansion of private clonotypes at ibrutinib response. At baseline, clonality was higher than in age-matched healthy donors and showed a strong correlation with circulating CD8+ T-cell counts. Clonality increased at ibrutinib response, stayed stable in sustained remission, and fell back toward baseline at progression.

The chain employs TRBV7-8 and TRBJ1-6, and 8 junction bases match TRBD1. The material was PBMCs, obtained after 24 months of ibrutinib treatment. This clonotype was obtained from a human donor with chronic lymphocytic leukemia. CDR3 reads: CASSRTGGDISPLHF. The sequenced DNA: TGTGCCAGCAGCCGTACAGGGGGGGATATTTCACCCCTCCACTTT.